This T cell receptor (beta chain) was retrieved from a study of blood T cell repertoires in COVID-19. As for the study in general: The cDNA or gDNA used as material had been derived from T cells, B-cell-depleted T cells, or PBMCs.

The data were produced by immunoSEQ multiplex PCR, yet TCRdb's version contains in-frame clones alone and is incomplete. This table holds about 82,000 clones, approximately 80% found once. Per germline, CDR1 KGHSH and CDR2 LQKENI. The CDR3 has 13 amino acids. Trimming removed 0 bases from V and 8 bases from J, with 7 bases in between. J is TRBJ1-4 and V is TRBV18; D remains ambiguous. The TCR sequence derives from a middle-aged woman with active or convalescent COVID-19. The source material was peripheral blood. CDR3 loop: CASSPPRREKLFF. CDR3 nucleotides: TGTGCCAGCTCACCACCCCGCCGGGAAAAACTGTTTTTT.